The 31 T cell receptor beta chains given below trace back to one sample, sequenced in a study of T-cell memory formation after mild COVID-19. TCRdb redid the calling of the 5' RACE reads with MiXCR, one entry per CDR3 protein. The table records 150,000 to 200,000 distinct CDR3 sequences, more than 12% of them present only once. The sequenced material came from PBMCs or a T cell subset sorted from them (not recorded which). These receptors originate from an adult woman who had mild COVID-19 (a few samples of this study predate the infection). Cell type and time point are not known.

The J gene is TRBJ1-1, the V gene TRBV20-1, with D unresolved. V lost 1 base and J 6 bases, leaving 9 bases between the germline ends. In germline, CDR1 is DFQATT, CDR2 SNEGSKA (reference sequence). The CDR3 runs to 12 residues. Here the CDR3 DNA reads TGCAGTGCTAGAGGGGAAAGGGCTGAAGCTTTCTTT. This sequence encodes CSARGERAEAFF.

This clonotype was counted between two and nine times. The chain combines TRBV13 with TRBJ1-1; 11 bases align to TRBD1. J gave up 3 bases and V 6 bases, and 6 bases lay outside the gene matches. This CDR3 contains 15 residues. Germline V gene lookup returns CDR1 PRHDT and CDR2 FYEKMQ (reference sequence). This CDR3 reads CASRRTGGSDTEAFF. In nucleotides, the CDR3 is TGTGCCAGCAGAAGGACAGGGGGCAGCGACACTGAAGCTTTCTTT.

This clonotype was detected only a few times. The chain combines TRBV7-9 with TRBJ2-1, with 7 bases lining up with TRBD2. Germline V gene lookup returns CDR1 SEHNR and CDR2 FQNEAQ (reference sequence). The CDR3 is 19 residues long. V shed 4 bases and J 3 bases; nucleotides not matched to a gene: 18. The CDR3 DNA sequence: TGTGCCAGCAGCTCCATAGGGCGGGAGCCGACCACTAACTACAATGAGCAGTTCTTC. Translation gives CASSSIGREPTTNYNEQFF.

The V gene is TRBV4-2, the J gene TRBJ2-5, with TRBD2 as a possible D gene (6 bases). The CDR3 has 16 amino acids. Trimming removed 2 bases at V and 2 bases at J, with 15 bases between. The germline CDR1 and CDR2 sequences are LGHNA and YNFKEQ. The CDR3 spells CASSQPKGLSQETQYF. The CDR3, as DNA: TGTGCCAGCAGCCAACCCAAGGGACTTTCTCAAGAGACCCAGTACTTC.

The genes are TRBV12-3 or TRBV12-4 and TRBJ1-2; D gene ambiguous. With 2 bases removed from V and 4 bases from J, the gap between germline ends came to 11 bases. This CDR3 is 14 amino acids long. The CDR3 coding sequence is TGTGCCAGCAGTTTATGGCCCAGCAGCTATGGCTACACCTTC. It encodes CASSLWPSSYGYTF.

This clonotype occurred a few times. The DNA of the CDR3 is TGTGCCAGCAGCCCACAGGCGTGGGGAAACACCATATATTTT. Its protein is CASSPQAWGNTIYF. V and J are TRBV7-9 and TRBJ1-3, with a weak D call TRBD1 (5 bases). The CDR3 sequence is 14 residues long. V dropped 5 bases and J dropped 4 bases, with 12 bases sitting between them. Germline V CDR1 and CDR2: SEHNR, FQNEAQ (reference sequence).

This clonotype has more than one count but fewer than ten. The CDR3 loop is CASSPGQGLGEQYF. CDR3 in DNA: TGTGCCAGCAGCCCCGGACAGGGATTGGGCGAGCAGTACTTC. The chain carries TRBV7-9 and TRBJ2-7; 8 bases map to TRBD1. The CDR3 is 14 amino acids. Unmatched junction bases numbered 9, after V lost 5 bases and J lost 6 bases. The germline CDR1 and CDR2 sequences are SEHNR and FQNEAQ (reference sequence). Combining the CDR3 with reference TRBV7-9 and TRBJ2-7 gives the whole variable domain DTGVSQNPRHKITKRGQNVTFRCDPISEHNRLYWYRQTLGQGPEFLTYFQNEAQLEKSRLLSDRFSAERPKGSFSTLEIQRTEQGDSAMYLCASSPGQGLGEQYFGPGTRLTVT.

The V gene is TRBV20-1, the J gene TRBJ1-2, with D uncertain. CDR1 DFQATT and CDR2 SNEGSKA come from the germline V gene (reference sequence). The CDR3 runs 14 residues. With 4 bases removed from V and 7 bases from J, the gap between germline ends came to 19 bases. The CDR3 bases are TGCAGTGCTAAGGGTCCGGCCTTAGGCTTTGGCTACACCTTC. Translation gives CSAKGPALGFGYTF.

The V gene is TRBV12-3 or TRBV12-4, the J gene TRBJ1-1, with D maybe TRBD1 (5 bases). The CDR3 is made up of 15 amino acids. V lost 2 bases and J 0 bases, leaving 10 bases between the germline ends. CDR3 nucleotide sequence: TGTGCCAGCAGTTTACGGGGGAGGCTGAACACTGAAGCTTTCTTT. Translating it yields CASSLRGRLNTEAFF.

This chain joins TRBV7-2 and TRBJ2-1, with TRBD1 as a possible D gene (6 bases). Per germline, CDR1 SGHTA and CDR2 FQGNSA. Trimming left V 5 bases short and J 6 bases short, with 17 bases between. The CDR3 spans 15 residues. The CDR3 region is CASSPSRTAGNEQFF. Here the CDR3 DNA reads TGTGCCAGCAGCCCTAGTCGGACAGCCGGCAATGAGCAGTTCTTC.

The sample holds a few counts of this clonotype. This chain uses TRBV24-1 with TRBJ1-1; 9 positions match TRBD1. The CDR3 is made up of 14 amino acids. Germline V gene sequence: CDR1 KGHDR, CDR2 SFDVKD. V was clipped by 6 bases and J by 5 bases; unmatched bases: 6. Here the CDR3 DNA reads TGTGCCACCAGTTCTACAGGGGGCAGGACTGAAGCTTTCTTT. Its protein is CATSSTGGRTEAFF.

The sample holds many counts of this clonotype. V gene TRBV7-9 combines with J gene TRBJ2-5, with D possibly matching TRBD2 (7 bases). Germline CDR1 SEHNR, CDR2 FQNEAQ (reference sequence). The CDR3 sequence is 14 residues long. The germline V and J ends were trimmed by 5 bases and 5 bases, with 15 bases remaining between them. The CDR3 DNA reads TGTGCCAGCAGCCCGCCGGGGGGCGGGGAGACCCAGTACTTC. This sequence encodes CASSPPGGGETQYF.

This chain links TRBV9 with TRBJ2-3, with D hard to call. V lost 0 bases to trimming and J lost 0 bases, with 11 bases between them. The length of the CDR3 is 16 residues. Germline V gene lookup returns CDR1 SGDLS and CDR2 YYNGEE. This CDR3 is CASSVGMGTSTDTQYF. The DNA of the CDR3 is TGTGCCAGCAGCGTAGGGATGGGCACCAGCACAGATACGCAGTATTTT.

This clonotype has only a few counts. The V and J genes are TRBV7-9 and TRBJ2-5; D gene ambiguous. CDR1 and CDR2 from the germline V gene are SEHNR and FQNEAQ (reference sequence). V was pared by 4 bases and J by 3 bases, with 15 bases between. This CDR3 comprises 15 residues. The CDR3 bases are TGTGCCAGCAGCTACGCTTACCTGGGGAAAGAGACCCAGTACTTC. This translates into CASSYAYLGKETQYF.

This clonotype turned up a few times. The CDR3 coding sequence is TGTGCCAGCATCTCGGGGTCTGGTAATTATGAGCAGTTCTTC. Residues: CASISGSGNYEQFF. J is TRBJ2-1 and V is TRBV6-5; perhaps TRBD2 as D (5 bases). The CDR3 covers 14 residues. The germline V and J ends were trimmed by 7 bases and 8 bases, with 18 bases remaining between them. Germline V gives CDR1 MNHEY, CDR2 SVGAGI.

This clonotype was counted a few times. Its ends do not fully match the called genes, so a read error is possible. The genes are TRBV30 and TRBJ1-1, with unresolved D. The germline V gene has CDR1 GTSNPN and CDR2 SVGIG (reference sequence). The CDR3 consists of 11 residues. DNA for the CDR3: TGTGCCTGGAGTAATACACGTAATGTCGGGTTT. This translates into CAWSNTRNVGF. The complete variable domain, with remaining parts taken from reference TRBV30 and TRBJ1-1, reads SQTIHQWPATLVQPVGSPLSLECTVEGTSNPNLYWYRQAAGRGLQLLFYSVGIGQISSEVPQNLSASRPQDRQFILSSKKLLLSDSGFYLCAWSNTRNVGFGQGTRLTVV.

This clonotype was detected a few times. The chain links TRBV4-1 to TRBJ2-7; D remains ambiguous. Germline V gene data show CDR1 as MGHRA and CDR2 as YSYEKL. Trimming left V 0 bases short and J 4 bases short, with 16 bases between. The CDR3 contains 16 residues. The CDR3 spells CASSQDLSDFRYEQYF. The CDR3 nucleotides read TGCGCCAGCAGCCAAGACCTATCTGACTTCAGATACGAGCAGTACTTC.

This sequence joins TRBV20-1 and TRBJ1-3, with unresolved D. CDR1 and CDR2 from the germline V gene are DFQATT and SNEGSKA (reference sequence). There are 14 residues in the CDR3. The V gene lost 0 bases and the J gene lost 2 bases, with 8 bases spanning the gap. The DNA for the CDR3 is TGCAGTGCTAGAGAGAGCAGACCTGGAAACACCATATATTTT. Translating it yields CSARESRPGNTIYF.

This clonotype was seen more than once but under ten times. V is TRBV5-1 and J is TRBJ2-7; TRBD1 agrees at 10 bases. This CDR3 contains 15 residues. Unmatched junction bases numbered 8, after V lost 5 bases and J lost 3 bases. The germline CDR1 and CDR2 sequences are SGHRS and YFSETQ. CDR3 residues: CASRAGTGVFYEQYF. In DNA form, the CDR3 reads TGCGCCAGCAGAGCCGGGACAGGGGTGTTCTACGAGCAGTACTTC.

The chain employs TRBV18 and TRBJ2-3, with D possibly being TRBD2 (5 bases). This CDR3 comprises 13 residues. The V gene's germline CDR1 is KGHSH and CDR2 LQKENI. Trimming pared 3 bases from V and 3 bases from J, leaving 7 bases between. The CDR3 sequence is CASSPRETDTQYF. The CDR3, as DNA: TGTGCCAGCTCACCTCGGGAAACAGATACGCAGTATTTT.

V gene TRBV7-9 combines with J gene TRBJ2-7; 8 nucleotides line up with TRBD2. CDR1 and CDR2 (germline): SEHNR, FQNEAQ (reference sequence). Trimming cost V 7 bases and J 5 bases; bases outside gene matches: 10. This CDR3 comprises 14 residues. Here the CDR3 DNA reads TGTGCCAGCACCGCGGGGGGCCCTTTGGACGAGCAGTACTTC. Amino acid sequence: CASTAGGPLDEQYF.

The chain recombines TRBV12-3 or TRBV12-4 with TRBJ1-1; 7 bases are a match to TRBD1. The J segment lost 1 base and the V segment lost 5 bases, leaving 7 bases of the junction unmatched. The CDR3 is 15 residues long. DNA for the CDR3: TGTGCCAGCAGTGAGAAACAGGGGCCGAACACTGAAGCTTTCTTT. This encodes CASSEKQGPNTEAFF.

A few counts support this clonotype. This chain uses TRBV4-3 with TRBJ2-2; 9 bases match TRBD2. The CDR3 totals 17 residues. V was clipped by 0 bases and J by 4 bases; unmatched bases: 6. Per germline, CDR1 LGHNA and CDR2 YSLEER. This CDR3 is CASSQDSLAGITGELFF. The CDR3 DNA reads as TGCGCCAGCAGCCAAGATTCGCTAGCGGGAATCACCGGGGAGCTGTTTTTT.

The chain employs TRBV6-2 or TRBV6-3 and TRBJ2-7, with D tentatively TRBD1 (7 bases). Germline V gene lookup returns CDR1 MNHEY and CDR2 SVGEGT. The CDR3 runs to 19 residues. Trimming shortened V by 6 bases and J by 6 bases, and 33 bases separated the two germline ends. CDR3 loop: CASRLRGKVRQGILGEQYF. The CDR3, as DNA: TGTGCCAGCAGGCTCCGCGGGAAGGTCAGACAGGGAATATTGGGCGAGCAGTACTTC.

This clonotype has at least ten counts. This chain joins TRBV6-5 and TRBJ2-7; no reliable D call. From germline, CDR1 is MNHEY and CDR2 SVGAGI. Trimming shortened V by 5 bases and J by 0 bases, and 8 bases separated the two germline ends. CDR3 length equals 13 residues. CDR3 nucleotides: TGTGCCAGCAGTAGGGATGCCTCCTACGAGCAGTACTTC. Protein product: CASSRDASYEQYF.

The chain's CDR3 is CASSLEAFPNYEQYF. The CDR3 nucleotides read TGTGCCAGCAGCTTGGAGGCGTTCCCAAACTACGAGCAGTACTTC. V usage is TRBV5-5 and J usage is TRBJ2-7; D gene uncertain. Deletions cut 0 bases from V and 3 bases from J, with 13 bases between. The germline V gene has CDR1 SGHKS and CDR2 YYEKEE (reference sequence). The CDR3 covers 15 residues.

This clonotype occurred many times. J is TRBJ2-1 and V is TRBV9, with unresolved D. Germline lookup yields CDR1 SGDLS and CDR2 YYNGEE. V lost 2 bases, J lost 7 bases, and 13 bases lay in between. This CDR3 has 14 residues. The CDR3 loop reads CASSVGTVENEQFF. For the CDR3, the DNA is TGTGCCAGCAGCGTCGGCACCGTCGAAAATGAGCAGTTCTTC.

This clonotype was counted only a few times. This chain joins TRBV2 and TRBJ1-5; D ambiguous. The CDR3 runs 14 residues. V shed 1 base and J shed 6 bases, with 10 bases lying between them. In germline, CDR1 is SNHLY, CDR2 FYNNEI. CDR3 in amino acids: CASSEEGSGQPQHF. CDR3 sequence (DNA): TGTGCCAGCAGTGAAGAGGGTTCAGGTCAGCCCCAGCATTTT.

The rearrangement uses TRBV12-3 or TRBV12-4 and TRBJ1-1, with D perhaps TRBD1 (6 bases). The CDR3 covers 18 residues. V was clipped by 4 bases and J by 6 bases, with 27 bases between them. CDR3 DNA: TGTGCCAGCAGTTATCGACGGGGGGGACCATCCGGGACACCTGAAGCTTTCTTT. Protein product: CASSYRRGGPSGTPEAFF.

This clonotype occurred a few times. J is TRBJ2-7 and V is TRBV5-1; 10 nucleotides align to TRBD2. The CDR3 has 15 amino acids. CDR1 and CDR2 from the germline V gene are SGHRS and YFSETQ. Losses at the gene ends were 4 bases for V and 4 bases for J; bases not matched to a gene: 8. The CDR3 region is CASSHGLAASYEQYF. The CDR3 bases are TGCGCCAGCAGCCACGGACTAGCGGCATCATACGAGCAGTACTTC.

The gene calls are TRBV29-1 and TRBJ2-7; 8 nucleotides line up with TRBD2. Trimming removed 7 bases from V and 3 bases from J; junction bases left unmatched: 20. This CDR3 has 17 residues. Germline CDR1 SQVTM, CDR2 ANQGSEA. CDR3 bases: TGCAGCGCTGAGGAGGGAAGCGGGACTAGTGCTAACTACGAGCAGTACTTC. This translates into CSAEEGSGTSANYEQYF.